The text below deals with one TCR beta chain. Its cognate antigen is unknown. The data were obtained in a study of shared clonotypes between healthy human individuals. Study-level information: A donor's plate count was three for CD4 naive and three for CD4 memory; CD8 naive had two and CD8 memory one.

CDR1 and CDR2 from the germline V gene are MNHEY and SMNVEV (reference sequence). This CDR3 region has 14 residues. Between the trimmed V and J ends, which lost 3 bases and 8 bases, there was a span of 16 bases. Sorted-subset replicate PCR reactions contained 200 ng DNA, corresponding to some 28,000 T cell genomes. Method: immunoSEQ multiplex PCR; TCRdb's copy keeps in-frame clones and lacks some. The table has roughly 2,300,000 clones, roughly 90% seen once. Study outcomes and limitations: Against clonotypes common to all four donors, non-shared ones had lower generation probabilities.

The specimen was naive CD4+ T cells from PBMCs. The subset here: CD45RA+ positively selected. The TCR sequence derives from a man between 18 and 35 years old in good health. Some clones in this sample may be carry-over from other donors' samples. The V and J genes are TRBV27 and TRBJ2-5, with a weak D call TRBD1 (6 bases). CDR3 DNA: TGTGCCAGCAGTTTTAGGACAGCCCCAGATACCCAGTACTTC. The encoded protein is CASSFRTAPDTQYF.